This TCR beta chain was observed in a study of shared clonotypes between healthy human individuals. Overall study results and limits: It was the few donors that limited the genetic and exposure-history diversity represented. Deeper or shallower sequencing was expected to change how clonotypes are shared among donors. Sorted-subset sequencing was shown by rarefaction to be incomplete despite large depth.

The repertoire was sequenced with immunoSEQ multiplex PCR; TCRdb's copy has only in-frame clones and lacks some. The table lists roughly 500,000 clones, around 96% of them singletons. The CD4+ fraction was divided into a CD45RA+ naive subset and a CD45RA-negative memory subset. As concerns this clone: What it binds is not known.

The CDR3 length is 14 residues. The trim removed 8 bases at V and 4 bases at J, leaving 7 bases unmatched. Germline CDR1 and CDR2: LNHDA and SQIVND (reference sequence). This receptor was taken from a woman in her thirties in good health. This chain joins TRBV19 and TRBJ2-7; 11 bases map to TRBD2. Material: naive CD4+ T cells sorted from blood. As for subset: CD45RA+ positively selected. The CDR3 DNA follows: TGTGCCAGTCAATGGGCTAGCGGGGGGTACGAGCAGTACTTC. Amino acid sequence: CASQWASGGYEQYF. Drawing the rest from reference TRBV19 and TRBJ2-7, the complete variable domain is DGGITQSPKYLFRKEGQNVTLSCEQNLNHDAMYWYRQDPGQGLRLIYYSQIVNDFQKGDIAEGYSVSREKKESFPLTVTSAQKNPTAFYLCASQWASGGYEQYFGPGTRLTVT.